The subject of this entry is one TCR beta chain. This entry comes from a study of technical replicates of blood from a handful of donors. This CDR3 region has 16 residues. CDR1 SGHNT and CDR2 YENEEA come from the germline V gene. V was pared by 2 bases and J by 4 bases, with 15 bases between. Generated by immunoSEQ multiplex PCR, the TCRdb table keeps only in-frame clones and is missing some. There are approximately 70,000 clones in the sample; around 93% occur only once, and less than 0.5% lies in the top ten. Specimen: T cells isolated from PBMCs. This TCR was sampled from a human donor in good health. V gene TRBV11-3 combines with J gene TRBJ1-3; D is ambiguous. CDR3: CASSLRNTGAGNTIYF. The CDR3 DNA reads as TGTGCCAGCAGCTTAAGAAACACTGGAGCGGGAAACACCATATATTTT.